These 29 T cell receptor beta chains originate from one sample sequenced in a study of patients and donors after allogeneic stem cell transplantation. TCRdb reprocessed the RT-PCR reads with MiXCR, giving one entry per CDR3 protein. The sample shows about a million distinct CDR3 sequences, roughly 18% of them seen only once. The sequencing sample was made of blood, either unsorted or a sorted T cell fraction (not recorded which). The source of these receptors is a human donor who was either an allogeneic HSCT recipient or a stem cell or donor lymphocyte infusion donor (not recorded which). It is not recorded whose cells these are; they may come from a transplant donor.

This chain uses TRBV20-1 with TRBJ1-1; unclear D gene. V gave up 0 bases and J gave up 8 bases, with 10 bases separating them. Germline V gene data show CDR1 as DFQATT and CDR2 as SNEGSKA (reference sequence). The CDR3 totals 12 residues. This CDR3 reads CSARDWTREAFF. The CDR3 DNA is TGCAGTGCTAGAGATTGGACCCGAGAAGCTTTCTTT.

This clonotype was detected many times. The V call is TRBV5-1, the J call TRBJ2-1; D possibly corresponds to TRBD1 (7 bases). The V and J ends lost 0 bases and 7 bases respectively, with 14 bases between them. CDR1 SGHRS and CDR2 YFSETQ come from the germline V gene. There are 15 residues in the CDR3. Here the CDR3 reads CASSLAAGQRNEQFF. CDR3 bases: TGCGCCAGCAGCTTGGCCGCGGGACAGAGGAATGAGCAGTTCTTC.

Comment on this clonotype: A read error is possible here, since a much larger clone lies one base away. CDR3 protein: CATGAVKGYNEQFF. CDR3 DNA sequence: TGTGCCACCGGTGCCGTAAAAGGTTACAATGAGCAGTTCTTC. The gene calls are TRBV24-1 and TRBJ2-1; D gene unclear. CDR1 is KGHDR and CDR2 is SFDVKD in the germline V gene. V lost 9 bases and J 4 bases, leaving 15 bases between the germline ends. This CDR3 has 14 amino acids.

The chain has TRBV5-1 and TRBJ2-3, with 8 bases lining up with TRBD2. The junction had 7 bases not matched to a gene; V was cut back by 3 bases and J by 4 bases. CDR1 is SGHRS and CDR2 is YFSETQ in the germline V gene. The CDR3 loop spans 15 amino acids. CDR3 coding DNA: TGCGCCAGCAGCTCCCCGGGACTAGATGCAGATACGCAGTATTTT. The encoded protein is CASSSPGLDADTQYF. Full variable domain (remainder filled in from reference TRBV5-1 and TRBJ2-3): KAGVTQTPRYLIKTRGQQVTLSCSPISGHRSVSWYQQTPGQGLQFLFEYFSETQRNKGNFPGRFSGRQFSNSRSEMNVSTLELGDSALYLCASSSPGLDADTQYFGPGTRLTVL.

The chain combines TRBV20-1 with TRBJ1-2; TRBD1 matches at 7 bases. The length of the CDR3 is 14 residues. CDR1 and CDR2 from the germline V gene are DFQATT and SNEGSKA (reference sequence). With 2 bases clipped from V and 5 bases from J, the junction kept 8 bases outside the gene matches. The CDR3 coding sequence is TGCAGTGCTAGAACACAGGGGTTGAGATATGGCTACACCTTC. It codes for CSARTQGLRYGYTF.

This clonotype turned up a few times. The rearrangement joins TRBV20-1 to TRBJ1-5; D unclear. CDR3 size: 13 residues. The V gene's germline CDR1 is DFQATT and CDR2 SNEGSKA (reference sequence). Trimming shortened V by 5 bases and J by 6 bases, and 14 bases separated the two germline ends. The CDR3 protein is CSALHPGSQPQHF. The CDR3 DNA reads TGCAGTGCTTTGCACCCCGGGAGTCAGCCCCAGCATTTT.

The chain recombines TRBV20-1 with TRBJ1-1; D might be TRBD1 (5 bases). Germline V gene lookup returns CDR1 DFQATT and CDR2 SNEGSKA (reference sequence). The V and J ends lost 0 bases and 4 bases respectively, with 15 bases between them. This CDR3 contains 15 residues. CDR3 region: CSARDPTAGPTEAFF. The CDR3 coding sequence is TGCAGTGCTAGAGACCCTACGGCAGGGCCCACTGAAGCTTTCTTT.

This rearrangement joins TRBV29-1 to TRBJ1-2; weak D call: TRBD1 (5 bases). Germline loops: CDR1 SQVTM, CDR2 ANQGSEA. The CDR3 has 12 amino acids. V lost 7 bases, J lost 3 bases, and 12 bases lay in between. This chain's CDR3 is CSGGGIDYGYTF. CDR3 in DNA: TGCAGCGGGGGGGGAATCGACTATGGCTACACCTTC.

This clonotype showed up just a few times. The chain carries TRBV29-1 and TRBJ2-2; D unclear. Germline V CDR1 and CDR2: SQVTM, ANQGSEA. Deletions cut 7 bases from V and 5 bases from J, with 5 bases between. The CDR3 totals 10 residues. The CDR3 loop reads CSAKTGELFF. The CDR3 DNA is TGCAGCGCCAAGACCGGGGAGCTGTTTTTT.

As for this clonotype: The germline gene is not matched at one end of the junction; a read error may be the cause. In DNA, the CDR3 is TGCAGTGCTAGCAGGGTAGCCTTT. This sequence encodes CSASRVAF. V and J are TRBV20-1 and TRBJ1-1, with D maybe TRBD1 (5 bases). Germline CDR1 DFQATT, CDR2 SNEGSKA (reference sequence). The CDR3 is 8 residues long.

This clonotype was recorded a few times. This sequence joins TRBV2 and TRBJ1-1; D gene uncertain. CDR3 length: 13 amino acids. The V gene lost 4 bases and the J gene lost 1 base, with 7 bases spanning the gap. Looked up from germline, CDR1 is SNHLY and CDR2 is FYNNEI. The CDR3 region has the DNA TGTGCCAGCAGTGGGTCGGCGAACACTGAAGCTTTCTTT. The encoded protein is CASSGSANTEAFF.

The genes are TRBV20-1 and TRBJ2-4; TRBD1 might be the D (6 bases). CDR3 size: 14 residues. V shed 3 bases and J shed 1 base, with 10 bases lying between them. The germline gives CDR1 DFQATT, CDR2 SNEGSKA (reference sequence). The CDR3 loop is CSASYREAKNIQYF. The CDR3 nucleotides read TGCAGTGCTAGCTACAGGGAGGCCAAAAACATTCAGTACTTC.

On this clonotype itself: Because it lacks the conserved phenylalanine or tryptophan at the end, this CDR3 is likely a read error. The CDR3 sequence: CSAGLAGGPDTQYS. DNA of the CDR3: TGCAGTGCTGGCCTAGCGGGTGGGCCAGATACGCAGTATTCT. The rearrangement links TRBV20-1 to TRBJ2-3; TRBD2 agrees at 8 bases. The CDR3 covers 14 residues. The germline gives CDR1 DFQATT, CDR2 SNEGSKA (reference sequence). Losses at the gene ends were 5 bases for V and 4 bases for J; bases not matched to a gene: 8.

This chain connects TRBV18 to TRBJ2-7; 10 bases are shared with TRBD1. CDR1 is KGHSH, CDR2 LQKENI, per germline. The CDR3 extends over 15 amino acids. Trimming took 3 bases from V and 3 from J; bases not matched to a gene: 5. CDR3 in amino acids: CASSPADRGLYEQYF. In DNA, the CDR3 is TGTGCCAGCTCACCGGCAGACAGGGGGCTCTACGAGCAGTACTTC.

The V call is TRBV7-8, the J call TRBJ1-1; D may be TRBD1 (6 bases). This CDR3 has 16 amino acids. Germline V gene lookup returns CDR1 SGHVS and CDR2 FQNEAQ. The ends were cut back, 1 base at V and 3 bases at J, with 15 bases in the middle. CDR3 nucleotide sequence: TGTGCCAGCAGCTTAGTCGACAGGCCCTCCCACACTGAAGCTTTCTTT. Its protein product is CASSLVDRPSHTEAFF. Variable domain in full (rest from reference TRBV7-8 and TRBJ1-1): GAGVSQSPRYKVAKRGQDVALRCDPISGHVSLFWYQQALGQGPEFLTYFQNEAQLDKSGLPSDRFFAERPEGSVSTLKIQRTQQEDSAVYLCASSLVDRPSHTEAFFGQGTRLTVV.

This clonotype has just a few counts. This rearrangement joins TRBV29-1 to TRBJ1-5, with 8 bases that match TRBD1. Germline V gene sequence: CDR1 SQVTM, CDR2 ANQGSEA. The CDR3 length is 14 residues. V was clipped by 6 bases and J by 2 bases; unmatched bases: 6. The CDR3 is CSVAQGDGNQPQHF. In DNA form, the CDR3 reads TGCAGCGTGGCACAGGGGGATGGCAATCAGCCCCAGCATTTT.

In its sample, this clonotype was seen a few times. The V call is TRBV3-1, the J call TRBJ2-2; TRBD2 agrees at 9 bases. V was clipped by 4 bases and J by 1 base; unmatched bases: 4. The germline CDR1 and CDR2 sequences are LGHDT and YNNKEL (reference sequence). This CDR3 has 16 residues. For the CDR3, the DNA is TGTGCCAGCAGCCCCCATAGCGGGGGGAACACCGGGGAGCTGTTTTTT. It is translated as CASSPHSGGNTGELFF.

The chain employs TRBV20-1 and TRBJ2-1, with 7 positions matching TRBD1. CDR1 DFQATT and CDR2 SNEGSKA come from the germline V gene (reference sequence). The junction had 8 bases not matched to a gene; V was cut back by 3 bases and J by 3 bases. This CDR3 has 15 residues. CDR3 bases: TGCAGTGCTAGCCTACAGGGGTCCTTCTACAATGAGCAGTTCTTC. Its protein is CSASLQGSFYNEQFF.

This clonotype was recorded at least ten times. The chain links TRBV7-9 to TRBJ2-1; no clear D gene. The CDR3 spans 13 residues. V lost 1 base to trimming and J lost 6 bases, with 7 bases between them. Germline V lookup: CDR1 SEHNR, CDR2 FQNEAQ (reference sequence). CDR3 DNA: TGTGCCAGCAGCTTAGGGCTTCCCAATGAGCAGTTCTTC. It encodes CASSLGLPNEQFF.

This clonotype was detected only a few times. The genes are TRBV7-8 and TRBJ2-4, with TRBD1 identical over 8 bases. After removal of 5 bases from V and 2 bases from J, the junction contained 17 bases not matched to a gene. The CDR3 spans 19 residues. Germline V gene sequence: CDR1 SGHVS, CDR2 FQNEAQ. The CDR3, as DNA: TGTGCCAGCAGCCATCAAGAGGGGGCAGGGGGCGCATCCAAAAACATTCAGTACTTC. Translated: CASSHQEGAGGASKNIQYF.

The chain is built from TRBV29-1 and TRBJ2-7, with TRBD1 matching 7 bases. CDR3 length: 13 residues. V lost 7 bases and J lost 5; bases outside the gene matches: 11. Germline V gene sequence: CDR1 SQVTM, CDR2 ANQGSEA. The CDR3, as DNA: TGCAGCGCCTATAGGACAGGCAGGCACGAGCAGTACTTC. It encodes CSAYRTGRHEQYF.

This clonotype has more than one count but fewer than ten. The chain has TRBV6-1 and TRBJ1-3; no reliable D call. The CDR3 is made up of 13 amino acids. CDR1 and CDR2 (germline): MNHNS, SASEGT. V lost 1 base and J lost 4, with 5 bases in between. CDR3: CASSEGAGNTIYF. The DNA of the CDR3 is TGTGCCAGCAGTGAAGGGGCCGGAAACACCATATATTTT.

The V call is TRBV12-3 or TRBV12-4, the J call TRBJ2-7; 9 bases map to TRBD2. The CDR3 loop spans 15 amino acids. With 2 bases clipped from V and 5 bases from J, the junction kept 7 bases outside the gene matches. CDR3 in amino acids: CASSLWRGGHDEQYF. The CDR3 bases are TGTGCCAGCAGTTTATGGCGGGGGGGCCACGACGAGCAGTACTTC.

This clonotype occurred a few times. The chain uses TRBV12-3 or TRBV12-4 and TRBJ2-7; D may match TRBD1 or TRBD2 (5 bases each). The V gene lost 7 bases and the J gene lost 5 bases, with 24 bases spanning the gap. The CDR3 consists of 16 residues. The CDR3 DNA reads TGTGCCAGCACCACATACCGGGACCTCGCCGAGAACGAGCAGTACTTC. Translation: CASTTYRDLAENEQYF.

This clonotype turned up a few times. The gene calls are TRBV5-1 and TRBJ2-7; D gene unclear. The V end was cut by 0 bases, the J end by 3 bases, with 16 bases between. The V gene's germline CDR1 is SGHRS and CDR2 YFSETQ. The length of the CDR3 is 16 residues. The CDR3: CASSLAPEPPIYEQYF. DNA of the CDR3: TGCGCCAGCAGCTTGGCCCCGGAGCCACCTATCTACGAGCAGTACTTC.

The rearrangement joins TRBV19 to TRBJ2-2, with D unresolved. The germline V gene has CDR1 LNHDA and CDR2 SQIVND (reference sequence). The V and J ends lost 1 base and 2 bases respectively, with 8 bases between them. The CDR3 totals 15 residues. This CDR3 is CASSIGSINTGELFF. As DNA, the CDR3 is TGTGCCAGTAGTATAGGGTCGATTAACACCGGGGAGCTGTTTTTT.

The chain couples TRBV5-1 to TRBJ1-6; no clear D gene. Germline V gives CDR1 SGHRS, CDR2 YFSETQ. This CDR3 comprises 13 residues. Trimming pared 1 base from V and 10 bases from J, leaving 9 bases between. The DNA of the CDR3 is TGCGCCAGCAGCTTGTTCCTGAGCTCACCCCTCCACTTT. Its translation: CASSLFLSSPLHF.

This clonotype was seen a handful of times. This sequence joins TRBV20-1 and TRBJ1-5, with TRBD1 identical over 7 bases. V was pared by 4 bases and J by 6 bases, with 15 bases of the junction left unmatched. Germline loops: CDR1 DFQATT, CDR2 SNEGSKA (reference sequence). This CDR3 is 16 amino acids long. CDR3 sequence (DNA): TGCAGTGCTAAAAGGGGGAGCACAGGGGATAGTCAGCCCCAGCATTTT. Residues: CSAKRGSTGDSQPQHF.

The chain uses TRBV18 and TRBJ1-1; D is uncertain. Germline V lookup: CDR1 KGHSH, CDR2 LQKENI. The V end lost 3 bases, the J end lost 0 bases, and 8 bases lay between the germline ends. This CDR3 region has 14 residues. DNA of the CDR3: TGTGCCAGCTCACCTTTGGGGATGAACACTGAAGCTTTCTTT. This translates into CASSPLGMNTEAFF.